The rows below give T cell receptor beta chains drawn from one sample of a study of PD-1 and CTLA-4 blockade in melanoma. The table came from immunoSEQ multiplex PCR; TCRdb's copy has only in-frame clones and leaves some out. This table holds some 29,000 clones, about 89% found once. This specimen consisted of CD8+ T cells from peripheral blood, obtained before anti-PD-1 treatment. These receptors were collected from a human donor with melanoma. The CDR3 runs from the conserved cysteine through the conserved F or W. The order of the fields is V gene, J gene, clone size, D gene, CDR3 DNA, CDR3 protein. A D gene is named only where the DNA matches it firmly. Clone size appears in some rows only: once, few, many, or a class for an expanded clone.

v_gene: TRBV19; j_gene: TRBJ2-1; abundance: -; d_gene: TRBD2; CDR3nt: TGTGCCAGCGGGAGGGTAAACAATGAGCAGTTCTTC; CDR3aa: CASGRVNNEQFF
v_gene: TRBV6-2/TRBV6-3; j_gene: TRBJ2-1; abundance: -; d_gene: TRBD2; CDR3nt: TGTGCCAGCAGTTCACGGACTAGCGGGGGGTACAATGAGCAGTTCTTC; CDR3aa: CASSSRTSGGYNEQFF
v_gene: TRBV9; j_gene: TRBJ2-7; abundance: -; d_gene: -; CDR3nt: TGTGCCAGCAGCTCCGGAGAGGGTAAATCCTACGAGCAGTACTTC; CDR3aa: CASSSGEGKSYEQYF
v_gene: TRBV5-4; j_gene: TRBJ2-7; abundance: -; d_gene: -; CDR3nt: TGTGCCAGCAGCTTGGTGGCAGAAGCCGAGCAGTACTTC; CDR3aa: CASSLVAEAEQYF
v_gene: TRBV11-2; j_gene: TRBJ2-2; abundance: -; d_gene: TRBD1; CDR3nt: TGTGCCAGCAGCTTACTGGGACAGGGGACGACCGGGGAGCTGTTTTTT; CDR3aa: CASSLLGQGTTGELFF
v_gene: TRBV27; j_gene: TRBJ1-1; abundance: -; d_gene: -; CDR3nt: TGTGCCAGCAGTCCCCGGGACTGGGGGGCTTTAGCTTTCTTT; CDR3aa: CASSPRDWGALAFF
v_gene: TRBV6-5; j_gene: TRBJ2-2; abundance: -; d_gene: -; CDR3nt: TGTGCCAGCAGTTATGCGGTAACCGGGGAGCTGTTTTTT; CDR3aa: CASSYAVTGELFF
v_gene: TRBV27; j_gene: TRBJ2-2; abundance: -; d_gene: -; CDR3nt: TGTGCCAGCAGTACTCACAGGGCCGGGGAGCTGTTTTTT; CDR3aa: CASSTHRAGELFF
v_gene: TRBV9; j_gene: TRBJ2-7; abundance: -; d_gene: -; CDR3nt: TGTGCCAGCAGCTCGACCGGGAGCGAGCAGTACTTC; CDR3aa: CASSSTGSEQYF
v_gene: TRBV7-8; j_gene: TRBJ1-2; abundance: -; d_gene: -; CDR3nt: TGTGCCAGCAGCTTAGCGATACCAGGGACTGACTATGGCTACACCTTC; CDR3aa: CASSLAIPGTDYGYTF
v_gene: TRBV5-4; j_gene: TRBJ2-7; abundance: few; d_gene: -; CDR3nt: TGTGCCAGCAGCTCCCCCGGCGAGCAGTACTTC; CDR3aa: CASSSPGEQYF
v_gene: TRBV6-6; j_gene: TRBJ1-1; abundance: -; d_gene: -; CDR3nt: TGTGCCAGCAGTACAGACCTGATGGGGTTCACTGAAGCTTTCTTT; CDR3aa: CASSTDLMGFTEAFF
v_gene: TRBV15; j_gene: TRBJ1-1; abundance: -; d_gene: TRBD1; CDR3nt: TGTGCCACCAGCAGCCTCAGGGGGGACAACACTGAAGCTTTCTTT; CDR3aa: CATSSLRGDNTEAFF
v_gene: TRBV28; j_gene: TRBJ1-3; abundance: -; d_gene: -; CDR3nt: TGTGCCAGCAGTTTAGCGACAGCTGGAAACACCATATATTTT; CDR3aa: CASSLATAGNTIYF
v_gene: TRBV24-1; j_gene: TRBJ2-5; abundance: -; d_gene: TRBD2; CDR3nt: TGTGCCACCAGTGATGGGCCCGGGAGGACTAAAGAGACCCAGTACTTC; CDR3aa: CATSDGPGRTKETQYF
v_gene: TRBV14; j_gene: TRBJ2-1; abundance: -; d_gene: -; CDR3nt: TGTGCCAGCAGCCATACTATAGGGAGCCAGTACAATGAGCAGTTCTTC; CDR3aa: CASSHTIGSQYNEQFF
v_gene: TRBV3-1/TRBV3-2; j_gene: TRBJ2-1; abundance: -; d_gene: TRBD2; CDR3nt: TGTGCCAGCAGCCCGGAAGCGGGACTAGCGGGAGTAGATGAGCAGTTCTTC; CDR3aa: CASSPEAGLAGVDEQFF
v_gene: TRBV28; j_gene: TRBJ2-7; abundance: medium-sized; d_gene: -; CDR3nt: TGTGCCAGCAGTCCACTGGACAGTACCTACGAGCAGTACTTC; CDR3aa: CASSPLDSTYEQYF
v_gene: TRBV6-4; j_gene: TRBJ1-6; abundance: -; d_gene: -; CDR3nt: TGTGCCAGCAGTCTTAATAGGGATTCACCCCTCCACTTT; CDR3aa: CASSLNRDSPLHF
v_gene: TRBV29-1; j_gene: TRBJ2-1; abundance: -; d_gene: -; CDR3nt: TGCAGCGTTGGAGGTGAGCAGTTCTTC; CDR3aa: CSVGGEQFF
v_gene: TRBV30; j_gene: TRBJ2-5; abundance: -; d_gene: TRBD2; CDR3nt: TGTGCCTGGAGCGCGGGACTAGCGGAGTGGCAAGAGACCCAGTACTTC; CDR3aa: CAWSAGLAEWQETQYF
v_gene: TRBV15; j_gene: TRBJ1-4; abundance: -; d_gene: TRBD1; CDR3nt: TGTGCCACCAGCAAAACCGGACAGGATGAAAAACTGTTTTTT; CDR3aa: CATSKTGQDEKLFF
v_gene: TRBV19; j_gene: TRBJ2-6; abundance: -; d_gene: TRBD1; CDR3nt: TGTGCCAGTAGTCTTACAGGGGCCGGGGCCAACGTCCTGACTTTC; CDR3aa: CASSLTGAGANVLTF
v_gene: TRBV14; j_gene: TRBJ2-3; abundance: -; d_gene: TRBD2; CDR3nt: TGTGCCAGCAGCCCCCTAGCGGGAGGGCCCACAGATACGCAGTATTTT; CDR3aa: CASSPLAGGPTDTQYF
v_gene: TRBV15; j_gene: TRBJ2-2; abundance: -; d_gene: TRBD2; CDR3nt: TGTGCCACCAGCAGAGGGGGAGCGGGAGGGCCAAACGGGGAGCTGTTTTTT; CDR3aa: CATSRGGAGGPNGELFF
v_gene: TRBV12-3/TRBV12-4; j_gene: TRBJ2-7; abundance: -; d_gene: -; CDR3nt: TGTGCCAGCAGCCGGGGACTCTACGAGCAGTACTTC; CDR3aa: CASSRGLYEQYF
v_gene: TRBV29-1; j_gene: TRBJ1-1; abundance: -; d_gene: TRBD1; CDR3nt: TGCAGCGTTGAAGATTTGGCGACAGGGGAGATGAACACTGAAGCTTTCTTT; CDR3aa: CSVEDLATGEMNTEAFF
v_gene: TRBV7-2; j_gene: TRBJ2-7; abundance: -; d_gene: TRBD1; CDR3nt: TGTGCCAGCAGAAAAACAGGGGACTACGAGCAGTACTTC; CDR3aa: CASRKTGDYEQYF
v_gene: TRBV5-1; j_gene: TRBJ1-4; abundance: -; d_gene: TRBD1; CDR3nt: TGCGCCAGCAGCTGGGGACAGGGGCGCAAAGAAAAACTGTTTTTT; CDR3aa: CASSWGQGRKEKLFF
v_gene: TRBV13; j_gene: TRBJ2-1; abundance: -; d_gene: -; CDR3nt: TGTGCCAGCAGCTTAGATGGGCAGGGACGCTACAATGAGCAGTTCTTC; CDR3aa: CASSLDGQGRYNEQFF
v_gene: TRBV5-1; j_gene: TRBJ1-3; abundance: once; d_gene: TRBD1; CDR3nt: TGCGCCAGCAGCTATGACAGGGGTTACGGAAACACCATATATTTT; CDR3aa: CASSYDRGYGNTIYF
v_gene: TRBV7-8; j_gene: TRBJ1-1; abundance: -; d_gene: TRBD1; CDR3nt: TGTGCCAGCAGCCCCTGGACAGGAACGAACACTGAAGCTTTCTTT; CDR3aa: CASSPWTGTNTEAFF
v_gene: TRBV27; j_gene: TRBJ1-1; abundance: -; d_gene: -; CDR3nt: TGTGCCAGCAGCCGGGACGCGGGAGCGTACACTGAAGCTTTCTTT; CDR3aa: CASSRDAGAYTEAFF
v_gene: TRBV7-2; j_gene: TRBJ1-2; abundance: -; d_gene: -; CDR3nt: TGTGCCAGCAGCTTAAGGAATTCCTATGGCTACACCTTC; CDR3aa: CASSLRNSYGYTF
v_gene: TRBV7-9; j_gene: TRBJ1-2; abundance: -; d_gene: TRBD1; CDR3nt: TGTGCCAGCAGCTTACCGCCTACGACAGGGGATGGCTACACCTTC; CDR3aa: CASSLPPTTGDGYTF
v_gene: TRBV4-1; j_gene: TRBJ2-1; abundance: -; d_gene: -; CDR3nt: TGCGCCAGCAGCCAAGATTTTACTAGCAATGAGCAGTTCTTC; CDR3aa: CASSQDFTSNEQFF
v_gene: TRBV11-2; j_gene: TRBJ2-4; abundance: once; d_gene: TRBD1; CDR3nt: TGTGCCAGCAGCCAATTTGGTGACAGGGGGCACATTCAGTACTTC; CDR3aa: CASSQFGDRGHIQYF
v_gene: TRBV29-1; j_gene: TRBJ1-2; abundance: -; d_gene: TRBD1; CDR3nt: TGCAGCGTAGAAGGACAGGGCCTTGGCTACACCTTC; CDR3aa: CSVEGQGLGYTF
v_gene: TRBV25-1; j_gene: TRBJ1-2; abundance: once; d_gene: -; CDR3nt: TGTGCCACTCAGACAGGCGTTTATGGCTACACCTTC; CDR3aa: CATQTGVYGYTF
v_gene: TRBV18; j_gene: TRBJ2-7; abundance: -; d_gene: TRBD2; CDR3nt: TGTGCCAGCTCACCTGGACTAGCGGGACTCTACGAGCAGTACTTC; CDR3aa: CASSPGLAGLYEQYF
v_gene: TRBV9; j_gene: TRBJ1-1; abundance: -; d_gene: -; CDR3nt: TGTGCCAGCAGCGTAGTAGGTCCGAACACTGAAGCTTTCTTT; CDR3aa: CASSVVGPNTEAFF
v_gene: TRBV3-1/TRBV3-2; j_gene: TRBJ2-7; abundance: -; d_gene: TRBD1; CDR3nt: TGTGCCAGCAGCCTATTCTACCCGGGACAGGAGGACTACGAGCAGTACTTC; CDR3aa: CASSLFYPGQEDYEQYF